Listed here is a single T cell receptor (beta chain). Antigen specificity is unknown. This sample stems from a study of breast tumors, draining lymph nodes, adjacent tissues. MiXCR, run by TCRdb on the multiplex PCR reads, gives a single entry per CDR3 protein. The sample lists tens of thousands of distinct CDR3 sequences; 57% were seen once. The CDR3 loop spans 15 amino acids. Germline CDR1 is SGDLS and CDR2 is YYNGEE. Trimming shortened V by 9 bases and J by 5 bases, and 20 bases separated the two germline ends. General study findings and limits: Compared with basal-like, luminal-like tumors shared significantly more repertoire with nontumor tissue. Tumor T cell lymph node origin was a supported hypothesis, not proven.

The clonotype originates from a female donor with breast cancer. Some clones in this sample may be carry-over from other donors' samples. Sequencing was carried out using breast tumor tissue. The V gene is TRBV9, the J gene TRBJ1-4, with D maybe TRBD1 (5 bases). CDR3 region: CAIGKGDLLNEKLFF. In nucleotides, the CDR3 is TGTGCCATCGGGAAAGGGGACCTACTCAATGAAAAACTGTTTTTT. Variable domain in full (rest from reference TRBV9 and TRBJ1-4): DSGVTQTPKHLITATGQRVTLRCSPRSGDLSVYWYQQSLDQGLQFLIQYYNGEERAKGNILERFSAQQFPDLHSELNLSSLELGDSALYFCAIGKGDLLNEKLFFGSGTQLSVL.